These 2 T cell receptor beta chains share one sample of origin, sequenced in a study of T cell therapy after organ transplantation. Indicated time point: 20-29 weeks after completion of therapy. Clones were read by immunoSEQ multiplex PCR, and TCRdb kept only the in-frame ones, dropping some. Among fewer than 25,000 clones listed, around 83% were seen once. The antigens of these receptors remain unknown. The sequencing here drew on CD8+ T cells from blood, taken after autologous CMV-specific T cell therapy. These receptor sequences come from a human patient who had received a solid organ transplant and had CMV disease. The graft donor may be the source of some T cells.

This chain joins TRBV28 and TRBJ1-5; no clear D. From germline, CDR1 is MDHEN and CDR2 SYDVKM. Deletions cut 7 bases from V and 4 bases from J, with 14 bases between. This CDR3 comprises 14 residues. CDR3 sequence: CASTRTDLNQPQHF. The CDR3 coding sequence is TGTGCCAGCACCCGGACGGATCTTAATCAGCCCCAGCATTTT.

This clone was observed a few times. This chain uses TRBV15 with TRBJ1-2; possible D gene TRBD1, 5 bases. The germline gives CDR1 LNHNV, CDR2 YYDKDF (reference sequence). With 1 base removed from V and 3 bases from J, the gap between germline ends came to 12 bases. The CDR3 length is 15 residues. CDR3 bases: TGTGCCACCAGCAGAGGCCCGGGACGTGACTATGGCTACACCTTC. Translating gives CATSRGPGRDYGYTF.